The next 8 T cell receptor beta chains were all read from a single sample in a study of spatial heterogeneity in lung cancer. A single record per CDR3 protein comes from TCRdb applying MiXCR to the 5' RACE reads. The repertoire has some 55,000 distinct CDR3 sequences, 6.3% of them found once; the top ten carry roughly 14%. Time point of the sample: sample taken at primary tumor resection. Sequencing was performed on PBMCs, taken at surgery. The receptor source for this set is a female donor with early-stage non-small cell lung cancer.

This clonotype was seen many times. The chain has TRBV20-1 and TRBJ2-3, with 8 bases identical to TRBD2. The germline V gene has CDR1 DFQATT and CDR2 SNEGSKA (reference sequence). Trimming removed 5 bases from V and 4 bases from J; junction bases left unmatched: 11. This CDR3 region has 15 residues. The CDR3 spells CSALGAGAGPDTQYF. CDR3 DNA sequence: TGCAGTGCTTTAGGAGCGGGAGCGGGCCCAGATACGCAGTATTTT.

This clonotype was seen a handful of times. V usage is TRBV20-1 and J usage is TRBJ2-2, with a possible D match to TRBD1 (5 bases). Per the germline V gene, CDR1 is DFQATT and CDR2 is SNEGSKA (reference sequence). V lost 5 bases and J lost 1, with 8 bases in between. CDR3 length: 13 residues. Here the CDR3 reads CSAGTGNTGELFF. CDR3 nucleotide sequence: TGCAGTGCTGGAACAGGGAACACCGGGGAGCTGTTTTTT.

This clonotype was recorded at least ten times. V gene TRBV5-1 combines with J gene TRBJ2-7; D may be TRBD1 (7 bases). V dropped 4 bases and J dropped 4 bases, with 15 bases sitting between them. Germline V gene sequence: CDR1 SGHRS, CDR2 YFSETQ. CDR3 length: 14 amino acids. The CDR3 is CASSPGQEGYEQYF. In DNA form, the CDR3 reads TGCGCCAGCAGCCCCGGACAGGAGGGGTACGAGCAGTACTTC. The full variable domain, rest sourced from reference TRBV5-1 and TRBJ2-7, is KAGVTQTPRYLIKTRGQQVTLSCSPISGHRSVSWYQQTPGQGLQFLFEYFSETQRNKGNFPGRFSGRQFSNSRSEMNVSTLELGDSALYLCASSPGQEGYEQYFGPGTRLTVT.

The table lists this clonotype with a few counts. Here the CDR3 DNA reads TGTGCCAGCAGGCCGAGGGGGTTCGGGACAGCCAACTACGAGCAGTACTTC. Translating it yields CASRPRGFGTANYEQYF. The chain is built from TRBV27 and TRBJ2-7; TRBD1 matches at 7 bases. This CDR3 is 17 amino acids long. CDR1 MNHEY and CDR2 SMNVEV come from the germline V gene (reference sequence). V was clipped by 6 bases and J by 3 bases; unmatched bases: 17.

This clonotype was picked up many times. V usage is TRBV7-3 and J usage is TRBJ1-6; TRBD1 is a possible D gene (5 bases). CDR1 is SGHTA, CDR2 FQGTGA, per germline. This CDR3 spans 16 amino acids. V was clipped by 4 bases and J by 9 bases, with 19 bases between them. CDR3 region: CASSSSTRGGSSPLHF. Written as DNA, the CDR3 is TGTGCCAGCAGCTCATCGACCCGGGGGGGGAGTTCACCCCTCCACTTT.

This clonotype has a handful of counts. The chain carries TRBV11-2 and TRBJ2-7; TRBD1 is a possible D gene (5 bases). The CDR3 length is 15 residues. Deletions cut 5 bases from V and 0 bases from J, with 14 bases between. The V gene's germline CDR1 is SGHAT and CDR2 FQNNGV. The CDR3 protein is CASSPDISFSYEQYF. CDR3 DNA sequence: TGTGCCAGCAGCCCGGACATTTCCTTCTCCTACGAGCAGTACTTC.

This clonotype was seen a handful of times. The CDR3 reads CASSFSVPGSGANVLTF. For the CDR3, the DNA is TGCGCCAGCAGCTTCTCCGTCCCCGGCTCTGGGGCCAACGTCCTGACTTTC. The rearrangement uses TRBV5-1 and TRBJ2-6; D is ambiguous. With 2 bases removed from V and 0 bases from J, the gap between germline ends came to 12 bases. Looked up from germline, CDR1 is SGHRS and CDR2 is YFSETQ. The CDR3 has 17 residues.

The genes are TRBV5-1 and TRBJ2-7; 9 bases line up with TRBD1. The CDR3 length is 15 residues. Germline loops: CDR1 SGHRS, CDR2 YFSETQ. V shed 2 bases and J 4 bases; nucleotides not matched to a gene: 7. The CDR3 nucleotides read TGCGCCAGCAGCTTCGAGGGACAGGGCTTGTACGAGCAGTACTTC. Translating gives CASSFEGQGLYEQYF.